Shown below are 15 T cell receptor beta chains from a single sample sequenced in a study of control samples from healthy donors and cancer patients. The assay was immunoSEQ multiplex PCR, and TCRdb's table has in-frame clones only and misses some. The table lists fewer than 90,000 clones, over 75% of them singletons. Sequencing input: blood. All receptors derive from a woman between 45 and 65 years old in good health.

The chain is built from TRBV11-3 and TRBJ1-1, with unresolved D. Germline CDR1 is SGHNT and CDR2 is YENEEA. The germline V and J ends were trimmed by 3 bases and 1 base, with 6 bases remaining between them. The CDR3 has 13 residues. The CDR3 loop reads CASSLLSNTEAFF. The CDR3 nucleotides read TGTGCCAGCAGCTTGCTCTCGAACACTGAAGCTTTCTTT.

The DNA for the CDR3 is TGTGCCACCGCGACTAGCGGGGGGGCTACTGGGGCCAACGTCCTGACTTTC. As protein: CATATSGGATGANVLTF. The V call is TRBV19, the J call TRBJ2-6; TRBD2 matches 14 bases. This CDR3 comprises 17 residues. Per germline, CDR1 LNHDA and CDR2 SQIVND (reference sequence). V trimming: 10 bases; J trimming: 2 bases; junction bases outside the gene matches: 7.

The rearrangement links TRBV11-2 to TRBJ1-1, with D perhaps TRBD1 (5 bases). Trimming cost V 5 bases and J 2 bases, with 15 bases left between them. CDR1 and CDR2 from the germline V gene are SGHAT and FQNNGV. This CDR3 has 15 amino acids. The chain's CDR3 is CASSHMTADNTEAFF. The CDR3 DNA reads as TGTGCCAGCAGCCACATGACAGCGGACAACACTGAAGCTTTCTTT.

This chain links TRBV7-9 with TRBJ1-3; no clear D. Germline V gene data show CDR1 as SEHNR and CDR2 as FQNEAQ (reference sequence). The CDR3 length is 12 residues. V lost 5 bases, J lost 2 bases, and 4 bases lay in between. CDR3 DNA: TGTGCCAGCAGCGTTCCTGGAAACACCATATATTTT. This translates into CASSVPGNTIYF.

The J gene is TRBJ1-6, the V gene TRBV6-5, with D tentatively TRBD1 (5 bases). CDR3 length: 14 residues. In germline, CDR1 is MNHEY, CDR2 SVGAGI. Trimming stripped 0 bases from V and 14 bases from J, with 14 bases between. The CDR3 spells CASSYSKVRGALHF. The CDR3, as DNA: TGTGCCAGCAGTTACTCGAAGGTTCGGGGGGCCCTCCACTTT.

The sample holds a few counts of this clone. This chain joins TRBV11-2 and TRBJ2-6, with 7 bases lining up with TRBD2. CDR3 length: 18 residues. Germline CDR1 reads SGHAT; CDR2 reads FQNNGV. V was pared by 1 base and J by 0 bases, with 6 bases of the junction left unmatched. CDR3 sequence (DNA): TGTGCCAGCAGCTTAGTCGGGGGGTCCTACTCTGGGGCCAACGTCCTGACTTTC. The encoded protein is CASSLVGGSYSGANVLTF.

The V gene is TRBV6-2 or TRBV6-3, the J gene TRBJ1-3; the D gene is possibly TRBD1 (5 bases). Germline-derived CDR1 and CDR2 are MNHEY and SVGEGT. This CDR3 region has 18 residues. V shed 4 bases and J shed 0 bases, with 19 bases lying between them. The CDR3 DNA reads TGTGCCAGCAGTTCTCCCCCCGACCGACAGCCCTCTGGAAACACCATATATTTT. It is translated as CASSSPPDRQPSGNTIYF.

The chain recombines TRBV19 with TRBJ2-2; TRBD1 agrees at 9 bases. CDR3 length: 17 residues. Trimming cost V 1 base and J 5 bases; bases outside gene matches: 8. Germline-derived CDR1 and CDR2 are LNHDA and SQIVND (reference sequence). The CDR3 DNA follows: TGTGCCAGTAGTATAGCACCGGGACAGGGCTATACCGGGGAGCTGTTTTTT. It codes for CASSIAPGQGYTGELFF.

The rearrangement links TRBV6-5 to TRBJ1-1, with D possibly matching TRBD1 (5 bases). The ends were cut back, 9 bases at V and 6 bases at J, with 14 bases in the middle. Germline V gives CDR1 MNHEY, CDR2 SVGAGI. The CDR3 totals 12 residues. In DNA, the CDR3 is TGTGCCAGTTCCTATTTAGGGGCTGAAGCTTTCTTT. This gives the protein CASSYLGAEAFF.

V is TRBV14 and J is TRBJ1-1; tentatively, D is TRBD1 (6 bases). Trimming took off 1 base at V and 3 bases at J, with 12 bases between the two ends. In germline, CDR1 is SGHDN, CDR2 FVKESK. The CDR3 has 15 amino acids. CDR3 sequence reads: CASSQVTGWDTEAFF. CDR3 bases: TGTGCCAGCAGCCAAGTCACAGGGTGGGACACTGAAGCTTTCTTT.

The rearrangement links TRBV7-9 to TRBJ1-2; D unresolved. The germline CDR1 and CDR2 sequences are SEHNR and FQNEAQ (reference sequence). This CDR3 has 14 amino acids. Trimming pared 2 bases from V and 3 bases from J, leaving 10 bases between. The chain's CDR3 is CASSLRAPDYGYTF. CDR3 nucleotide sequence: TGTGCCAGCAGCTTAAGGGCGCCGGACTATGGCTACACCTTC. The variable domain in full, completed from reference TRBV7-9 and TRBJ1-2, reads DTGVSQNPRHKITKRGQNVTFRCDPISEHNRLYWYRQTLGQGPEFLTYFQNEAQLEKSRLLSDRFSAERPKGSFSTLEIQRTEQGDSAMYLCASSLRAPDYGYTFGSGTRLTVV.

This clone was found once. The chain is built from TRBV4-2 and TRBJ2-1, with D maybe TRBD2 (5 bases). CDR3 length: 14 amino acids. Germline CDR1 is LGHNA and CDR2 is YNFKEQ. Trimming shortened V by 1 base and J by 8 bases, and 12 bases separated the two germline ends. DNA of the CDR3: TGTGCCAGCAGCCAAGGGAACGGGGTCCATGAGCAGTTCTTC. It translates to CASSQGNGVHEQFF.

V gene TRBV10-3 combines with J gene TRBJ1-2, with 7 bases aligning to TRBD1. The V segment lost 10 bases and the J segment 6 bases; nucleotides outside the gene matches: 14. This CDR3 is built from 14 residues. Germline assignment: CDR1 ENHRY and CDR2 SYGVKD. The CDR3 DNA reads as TGTGCCACCTCAATCGACAGGGATAGCGATGGCTACACCTTC. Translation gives CATSIDRDSDGYTF.

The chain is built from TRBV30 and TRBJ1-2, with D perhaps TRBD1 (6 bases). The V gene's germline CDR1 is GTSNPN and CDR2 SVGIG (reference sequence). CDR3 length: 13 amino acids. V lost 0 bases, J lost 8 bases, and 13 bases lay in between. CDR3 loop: CAWSVRSGGGYTF. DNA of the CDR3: TGTGCCTGGAGTGTACGGTCGGGGGGCGGCTACACCTTC.

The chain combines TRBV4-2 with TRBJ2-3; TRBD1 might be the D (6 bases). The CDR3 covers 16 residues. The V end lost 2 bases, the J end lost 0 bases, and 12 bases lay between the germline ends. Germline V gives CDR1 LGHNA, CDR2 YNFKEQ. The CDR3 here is CASSQSGGVSTDTQYF. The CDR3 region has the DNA TGTGCCAGCAGCCAATCTGGGGGCGTCAGCACAGATACGCAGTATTTT.